One T cell receptor beta chain is described in this entry. What it recognizes is unknown. The germline CDR1 and CDR2 sequences are MGHDK and SYGVNS. The CDR3 is 14 amino acids. V shed 4 bases, J shed 5 bases, and the junction held 6 bases outside the gene matches. Repertoires were generated with immunoSEQ multiplex PCR, while TCRdb's copy carries only in-frame clones and drops some. The profile shows about 36,000 clones, 88% of them singletons. These data belong to a study of T cell clonotyping in hematopoietic cell transplantation. Study results and caveats: After transplant, recipient diversity fell while pathologically expanded clonotypes grew through day 180. Broader posttransplant TCR repertoire diversity was predicted by graft donor and pretransplant recipient Inverse Simpson Index values. No sorting was done, leaving CD4 and CD8 contributions mixed.

This clonotype was sampled from a middle-aged woman in good health. Some clones in this sample may be carry-over from other donors' samples. This chain uses TRBV25-1 with TRBJ2-5; 8 nucleotides match TRBD2. What was sequenced was peripheral blood mononuclear cells. As DNA, the CDR3 is TGTGCCAGCAGTGGGACTAGCATAACTGAGACCCAGTACTTC. Translating it yields CASSGTSITETQYF.